This is a list of T cell receptor beta chains from one sample in a study of vaccination and CD4 T cells after COVID-19. These receptors have no identified antigens. TCRdb reprocessed the PCR reads with MiXCR, giving one entry per CDR3 protein. The sample holds 15,000 to 25,000 distinct CDR3 sequences, under 80% seen once. Sequencing was carried out using CD4+ T cells from blood, cultured in vitro. These TCRs come from a human donor who had recovered from COVID-19. Each CDR3 is given with its conserved first and last residue. D genes are given only for firm matches. Only some rows state a clone size, as once, few, many or a class for expanded clones.

d_call	clone_size	v_call	j_call	cdr3_nt	cdr3_aa
.	.	TRBV30	TRBJ1-5	TGTGCCTGGAGTCCTCCTTTCCGGGACCGCTATAGCAATCAGCCCCAGCATTTT	CAWSPPFRDRYSNQPQHF
.	.	TRBV20-1	TRBJ1-2	TGCAGTGCTAGAGACCCCCCGGGGGGCTACACCTTC	CSARDPPGGYTF
.	.	TRBV19	TRBJ1-4	TGTGCCAGTAGTATTCGGGGGATCGGGGAAAAACTGTTTTTT	CASSIRGIGEKLFF
.	.	TRBV12-3/TRBV12-4	TRBJ1-5	TGTGCCAGCAGTTCCCCGCCCGAGGGGCCCCAGCATTTT	CASSSPPEGPQHF
.	.	TRBV7-9	TRBJ2-5	TGTGCCAGCAGCTTAGGCGTTGGGTCAGGGAGGACCCAGTACTTC	CASSLGVGSGRTQYF
.	.	TRBV23-1	TRBJ2-6	TGCGCCAGCAGTCTAGCGGTAAAGAGGCCTGGGGCCAACGTCCTGACTTTC	CASSLAVKRPGANVLTF
TRBD2	.	TRBV7-2	TRBJ2-1	TGTGCCAGCGGTGGGACTAGCAACAATGAGCAGTTCTTC	CASGGTSNNEQFF
TRBD1	.	TRBV7-9	TRBJ2-2	TGTGCCAGCAATGGTCCGGGACAGGATCCCGGGGAGCTGTTTTTT	CASNGPGQDPGELFF
.	.	TRBV19	TRBJ1-5	TGTGCCAGTAGTATAGAGAGCGCACAGCCCCAGCATTTT	CASSIESAQPQHF
.	.	TRBV27	TRBJ1-2	TGTGCCAGCAGTCCCACAATGAGTAGTTTGATTGGCTACACCTTC	CASSPTMSSLIGYTF
.	.	TRBV7-9	TRBJ1-5	TGTGCCAGCAGCTCAACCAGGGGTGGCCCGAGGGGCCGCAATCAGCCCCAGCATTTT	CASSSTRGGPRGRNQPQHF
TRBD1	.	TRBV27	TRBJ2-6	TGTGCCAGCAGTTTAAGCCAGGGGGCGGCTGGGGCCAACGTCCTGACTTTC	CASSLSQGAAGANVLTF
.	.	TRBV29-1	TRBJ2-5	TGCAGCGTTGCATCCGGGACACAAGAGACCCAGTACTTC	CSVASGTQETQYF
TRBD1	.	TRBV7-3	TRBJ2-5	TGTGCCAGCAGCTTACTAGGCAGGGGGCAAGAGACCCAGTACTTC	CASSLLGRGQETQYF
.	few	TRBV21-1	TRBJ1-6	TGTGCCAGCAGCAAAGGGGCCGTTAATTCACCCCTCCACTTT	CASSKGAVNSPLHF
.	.	TRBV28	TRBJ1-1	TGTGCCAGCAGTTTAGGAACCCAGGGGAACACTGAAGCTTTCTTT	CASSLGTQGNTEAFF
TRBD2	.	TRBV20-1	TRBJ2-7	TGCAGTGCTAGAGTACCTAGCGGCGCCTACGAGCAGTACTTC	CSARVPSGAYEQYF
TRBD2	.	TRBV6-5	TRBJ2-7	TGTGCCAGCAGTTACGGGGGGGGACTGATCTCCTACGAGCAGTACTTC	CASSYGGGLISYEQYF
TRBD1	.	TRBV6-1	TRBJ2-5	TGTGCCAGCAGGGACAGGGGAGAGACCCAGTACTTC	CASRDRGETQYF
.	few	TRBV20-1	TRBJ1-2	TGCAGCCGATCCACGACAGCCTATGGCTACACCTTC	CSRSTTAYGYTF
.	.	TRBV6-1	TRBJ2-6	TGTGCCAGCAGTACTACAGGCTCTGGGGCCAACGTCCTGACTTTC	CASSTTGSGANVLTF
TRBD1	.	TRBV5-1	TRBJ1-1	TGCGCCAGCAGCTTAAGGACAGGGAACACTGAAGCTTTCTTT	CASSLRTGNTEAFF
.	.	TRBV30	TRBJ2-3	TGTGCCTGGAGCAGGAGCAGCACAGATACGCAGTATTTT	CAWSRSSTDTQYF
.	.	TRBV20-1	TRBJ1-5	TGCAGTGCTAGGGCTCTAAGGGAGTCGAAGTACACAGATACGCAGCATTTT	CSARALRESKYTDTQHF
.	once	TRBV20-1	TRBJ2-7	TGCAGTGCTAGAGAAGGGGAGGACGAGCAGTACTTC	CSAREGEDEQYF
.	.	TRBV7-9	TRBJ2-2	TGTGCCAGCAGCTTAAGTAAGGGGGAGCTGTTTTTT	CASSLSKGELFF
.	.	TRBV5-4	TRBJ1-2	TGTGCCAGCAGCCCGGAATTGGGAGTACCGCACCATTATGGCTACACCTTC	CASSPELGVPHHYGYTF
.	.	TRBV10-3	TRBJ2-7	TGTGCCATCAGTGAGATCGACAGTTCCTACGAGCAGTACTTC	CAISEIDSSYEQYF